The source of this TCR beta chain is a study of cytomegalovirus exposure and HLA in healthy donors. Trimming removed 4 bases from V and 1 base from J; junction bases left unmatched: 8. CDR3 length: 15 residues. Germline assignment: CDR1 SGHRS and CDR2 YFSETQ. With respect to this clone: The antigen is not known.

Primers included in the PCR were 60 Vbeta and 13 Jbeta primers. Assay: immunoSEQ multiplex PCR; the TCRdb copy retains only in-frame clones and omits some. The sample totals more than 200,000 clones; its top ten clones hold about 1%. Study-level findings and limits: Follow-up analysis later connected one missense variant in DCLRE1C with trimming of TCR beta V- and J-genes. Associated with cytomegalovirus, according to the listing, were about 160 TCR beta chains. Earlier analysis looked at TCR beta V segments, and most were productive about 90% or about 30% of the time. Rare sequences made up most TCRs, while some public TCRs were found in many donors.

The V gene is TRBV5-1, the J gene TRBJ2-7; 7 bases agree with TRBD1. Sequencing input: PBMCs. The receptor was derived from a young woman in good health and CMV-seropositive. The CDR3 loop reads CASSLGRDSSYEQYF. The CDR3, as DNA: TGCGCCAGCAGCCTTGGCCGGGACAGTTCCTACGAGCAGTACTTC.